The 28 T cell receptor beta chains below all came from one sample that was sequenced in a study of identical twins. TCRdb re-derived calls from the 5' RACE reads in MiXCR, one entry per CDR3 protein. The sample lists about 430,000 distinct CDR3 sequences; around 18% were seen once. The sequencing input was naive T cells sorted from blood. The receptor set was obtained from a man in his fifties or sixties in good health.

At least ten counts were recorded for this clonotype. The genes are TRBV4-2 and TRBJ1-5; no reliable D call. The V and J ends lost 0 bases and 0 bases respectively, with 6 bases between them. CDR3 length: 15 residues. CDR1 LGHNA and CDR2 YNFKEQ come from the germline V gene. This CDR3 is CASSQDSSSNQPQHF. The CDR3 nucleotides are TGTGCCAGCAGCCAAGATTCTTCTAGCAATCAGCCCCAGCATTTT.

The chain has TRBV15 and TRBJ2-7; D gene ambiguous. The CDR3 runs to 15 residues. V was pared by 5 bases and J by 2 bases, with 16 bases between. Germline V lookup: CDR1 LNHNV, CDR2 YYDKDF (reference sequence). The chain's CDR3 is CATSPPPTAAYEQYF. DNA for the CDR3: TGTGCCACCAGCCCCCCCCCCACAGCAGCCTACGAGCAGTACTTC.

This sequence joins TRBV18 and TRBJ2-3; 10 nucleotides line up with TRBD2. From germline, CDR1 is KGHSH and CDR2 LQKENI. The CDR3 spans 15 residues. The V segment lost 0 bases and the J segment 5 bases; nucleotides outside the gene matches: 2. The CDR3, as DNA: TGTGCCAGCTCACCACCAAGCGGGAGGGGAGATACGCAGTATTTT. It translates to CASSPPSGRGDTQYF.

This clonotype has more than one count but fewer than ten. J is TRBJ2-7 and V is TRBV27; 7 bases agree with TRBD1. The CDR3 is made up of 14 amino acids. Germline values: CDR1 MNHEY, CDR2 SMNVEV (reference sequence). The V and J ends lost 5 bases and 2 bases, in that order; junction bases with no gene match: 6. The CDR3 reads CASSKGDSTYEQYF. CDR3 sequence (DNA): TGTGCCAGCAGTAAAGGGGACAGCACCTACGAGCAGTACTTC.

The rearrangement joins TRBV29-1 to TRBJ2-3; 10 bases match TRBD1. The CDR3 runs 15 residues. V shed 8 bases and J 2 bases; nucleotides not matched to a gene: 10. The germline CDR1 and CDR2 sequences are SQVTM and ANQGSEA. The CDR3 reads CSFSYGTGDTDTQYF. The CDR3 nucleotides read TGCAGCTTCAGCTACGGGACAGGGGACACAGATACGCAGTATTTT.

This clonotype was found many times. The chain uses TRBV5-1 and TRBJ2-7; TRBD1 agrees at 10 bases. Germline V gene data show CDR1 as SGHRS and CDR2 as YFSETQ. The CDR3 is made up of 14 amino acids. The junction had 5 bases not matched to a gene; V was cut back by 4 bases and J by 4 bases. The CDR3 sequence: CASSEGQGLYEQYF. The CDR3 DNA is TGCGCCAGCAGCGAGGGACAGGGGTTGTACGAGCAGTACTTC.

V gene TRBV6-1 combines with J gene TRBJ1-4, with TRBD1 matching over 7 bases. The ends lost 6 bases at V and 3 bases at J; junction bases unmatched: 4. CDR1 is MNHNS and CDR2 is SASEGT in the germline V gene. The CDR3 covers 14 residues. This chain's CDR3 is CASRPQGPNEKLFF. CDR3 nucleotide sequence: TGTGCCAGCAGACCACAGGGGCCTAATGAAAAACTGTTTTTT.

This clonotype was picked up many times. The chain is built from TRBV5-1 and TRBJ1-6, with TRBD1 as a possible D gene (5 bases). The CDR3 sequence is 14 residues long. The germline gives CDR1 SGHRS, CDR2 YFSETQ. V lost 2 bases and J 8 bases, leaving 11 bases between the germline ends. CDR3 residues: CASSFPGGDSPLHF. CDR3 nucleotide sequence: TGCGCCAGCAGCTTCCCCGGGGGTGATTCACCCCTCCACTTT.

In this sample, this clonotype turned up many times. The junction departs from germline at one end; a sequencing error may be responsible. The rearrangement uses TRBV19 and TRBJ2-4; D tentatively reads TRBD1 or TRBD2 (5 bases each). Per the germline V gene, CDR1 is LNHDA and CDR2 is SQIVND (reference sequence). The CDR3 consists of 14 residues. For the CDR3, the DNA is TGTGCCAGTAGTTTAGAATGGGGGATTGACATTCAGTACTTC. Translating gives CASSLEWGIDIQYF.

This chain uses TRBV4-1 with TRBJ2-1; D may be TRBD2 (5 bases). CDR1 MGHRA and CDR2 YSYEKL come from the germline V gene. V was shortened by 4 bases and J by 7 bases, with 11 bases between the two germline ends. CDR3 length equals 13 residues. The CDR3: CASSPDGVNEQFF. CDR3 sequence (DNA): TGCGCCAGCAGCCCCGACGGGGTGAATGAGCAGTTCTTC.

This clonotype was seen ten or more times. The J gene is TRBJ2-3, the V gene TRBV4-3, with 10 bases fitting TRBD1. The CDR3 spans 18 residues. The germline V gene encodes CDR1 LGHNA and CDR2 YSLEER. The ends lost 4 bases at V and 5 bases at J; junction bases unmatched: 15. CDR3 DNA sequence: TGCGCCAGCAGCCGTATGGGGACAGGGGCCTCTCGCAGAGATACGCAGTATTTT. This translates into CASSRMGTGASRRDTQYF.

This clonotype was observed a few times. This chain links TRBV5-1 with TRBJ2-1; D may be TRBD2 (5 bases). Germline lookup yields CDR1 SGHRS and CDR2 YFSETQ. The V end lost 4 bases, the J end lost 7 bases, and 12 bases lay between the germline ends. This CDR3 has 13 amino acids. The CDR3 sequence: CASSVGPGNEQFF. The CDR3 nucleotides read TGCGCCAGCAGCGTAGGACCGGGGAATGAGCAGTTCTTC. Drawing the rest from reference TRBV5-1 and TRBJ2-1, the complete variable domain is KAGVTQTPRYLIKTRGQQVTLSCSPISGHRSVSWYQQTPGQGLQFLFEYFSETQRNKGNFPGRFSGRQFSNSRSEMNVSTLELGDSALYLCASSVGPGNEQFFGPGTRLTVL.

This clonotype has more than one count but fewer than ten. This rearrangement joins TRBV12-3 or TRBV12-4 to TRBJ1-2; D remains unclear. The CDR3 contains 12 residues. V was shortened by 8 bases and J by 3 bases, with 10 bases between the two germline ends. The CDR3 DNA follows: TGTGCCAGCCCGCTTAGGTACTATGGCTACACCTTC. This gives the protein CASPLRYYGYTF.

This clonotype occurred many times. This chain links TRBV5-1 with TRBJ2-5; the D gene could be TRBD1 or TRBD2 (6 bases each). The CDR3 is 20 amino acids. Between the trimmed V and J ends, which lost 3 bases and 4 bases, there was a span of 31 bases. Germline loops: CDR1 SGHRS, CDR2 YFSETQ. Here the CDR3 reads CASSSAIILGGSLVRETQYF. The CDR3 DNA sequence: TGCGCCAGCAGCTCGGCCATAATATTGGGGGGCTCGCTGGTACGAGAGACCCAGTACTTC.

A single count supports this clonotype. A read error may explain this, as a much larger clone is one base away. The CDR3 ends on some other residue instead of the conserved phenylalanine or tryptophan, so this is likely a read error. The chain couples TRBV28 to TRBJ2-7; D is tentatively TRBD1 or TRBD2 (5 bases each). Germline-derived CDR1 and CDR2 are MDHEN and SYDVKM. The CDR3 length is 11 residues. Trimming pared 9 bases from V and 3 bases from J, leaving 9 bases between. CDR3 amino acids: CASRGRYEQYI. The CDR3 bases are TGTGCCAGTCGGGGACGCTACGAGCAGTACATC.

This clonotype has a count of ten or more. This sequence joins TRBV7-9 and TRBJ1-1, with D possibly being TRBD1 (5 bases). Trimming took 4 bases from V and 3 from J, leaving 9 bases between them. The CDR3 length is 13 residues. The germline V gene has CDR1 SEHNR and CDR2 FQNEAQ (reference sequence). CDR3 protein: CASSSDSYTEAFF. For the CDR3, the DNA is TGTGCCAGCAGCTCCGACAGCTACACTGAAGCTTTCTTT.

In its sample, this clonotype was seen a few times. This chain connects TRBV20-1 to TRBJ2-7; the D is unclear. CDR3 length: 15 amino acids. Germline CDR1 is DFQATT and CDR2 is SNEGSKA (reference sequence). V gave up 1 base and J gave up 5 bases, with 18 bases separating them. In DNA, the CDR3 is TGCAGTGCTAGAGGGACGTGGATCTTGGGTGACGAGCAGTACTTC. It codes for CSARGTWILGDEQYF.

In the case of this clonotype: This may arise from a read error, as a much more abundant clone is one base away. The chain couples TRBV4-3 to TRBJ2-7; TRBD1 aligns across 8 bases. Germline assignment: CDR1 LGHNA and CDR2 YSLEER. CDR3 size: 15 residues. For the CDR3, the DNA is TGCGCCAGCAGACAAGACAGGGGTCTCTACTACGAGCACTACTTC. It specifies CASRQDRGLYYEHYF.

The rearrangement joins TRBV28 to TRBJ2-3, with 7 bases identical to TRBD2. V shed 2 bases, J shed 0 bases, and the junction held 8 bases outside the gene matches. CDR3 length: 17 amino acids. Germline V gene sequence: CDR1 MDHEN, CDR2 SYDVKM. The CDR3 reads CASSLPGGLTSTDTQYF. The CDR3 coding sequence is TGTGCCAGCAGTTTACCGGGGGGTTTGACTAGCACAGATACGCAGTATTTT.

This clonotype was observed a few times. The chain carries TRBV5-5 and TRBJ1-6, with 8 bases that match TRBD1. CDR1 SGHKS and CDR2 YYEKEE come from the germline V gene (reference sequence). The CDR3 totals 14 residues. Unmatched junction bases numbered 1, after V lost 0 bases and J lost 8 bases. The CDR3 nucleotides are TGTGCCAGCAGCTTGGGACAGGGGCATTCACCCCTCCACTTT. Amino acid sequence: CASSLGQGHSPLHF.

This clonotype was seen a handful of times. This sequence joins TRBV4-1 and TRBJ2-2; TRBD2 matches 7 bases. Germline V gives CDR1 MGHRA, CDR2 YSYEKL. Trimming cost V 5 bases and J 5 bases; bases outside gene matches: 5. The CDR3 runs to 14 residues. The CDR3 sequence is CASSVERGTGELFF. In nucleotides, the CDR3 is TGCGCCAGCAGCGTGGAGCGGGGTACCGGGGAGCTGTTTTTT.

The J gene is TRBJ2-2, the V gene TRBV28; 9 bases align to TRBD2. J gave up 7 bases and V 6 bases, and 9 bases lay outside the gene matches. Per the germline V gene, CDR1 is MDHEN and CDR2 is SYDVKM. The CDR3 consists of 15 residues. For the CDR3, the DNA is TGTGCCAGCAGCCCGAGCGGGAGGCCGAGCGGGGAGCTGTTTTTT. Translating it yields CASSPSGRPSGELFF.

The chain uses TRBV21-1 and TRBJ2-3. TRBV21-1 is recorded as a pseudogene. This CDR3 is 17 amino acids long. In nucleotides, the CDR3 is TGTGCCAGCAGCAAAGTCGGTAGCTGTGCTAGCACAGATACGCAGTATTTT. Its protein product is CASSKVGSCASTDTQYF.

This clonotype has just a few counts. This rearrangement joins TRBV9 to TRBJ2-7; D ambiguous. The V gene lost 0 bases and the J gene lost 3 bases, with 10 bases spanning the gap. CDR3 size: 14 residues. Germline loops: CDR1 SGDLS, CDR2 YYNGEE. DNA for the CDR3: TGTGCCAGCAGCGTAGCTGGTGTTGGCTACGAGCAGTACTTC. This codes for CASSVAGVGYEQYF. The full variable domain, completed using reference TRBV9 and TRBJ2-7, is DSGVTQTPKHLITATGQRVTLRCSPRSGDLSVYWYQQSLDQGLQFLIQYYNGEERAKGNILERFSAQQFPDLHSELNLSSLELGDSALYFCASSVAGVGYEQYFGPGTRLTVT.

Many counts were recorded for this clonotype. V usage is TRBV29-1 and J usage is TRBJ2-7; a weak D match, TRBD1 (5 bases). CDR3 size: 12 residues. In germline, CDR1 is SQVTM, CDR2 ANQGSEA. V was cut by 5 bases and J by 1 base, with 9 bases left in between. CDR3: CSVFTGSYEQYF. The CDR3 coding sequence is TGCAGCGTTTTTACAGGATCCTACGAGCAGTACTTC.

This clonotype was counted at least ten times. The CDR3 here is CSARAPTSTEQFF. CDR3 DNA sequence: TGCAGTGCGCGAGCCCCGACTAGTACTGAGCAGTTCTTC. The chain carries TRBV20-1 and TRBJ2-1; possible D gene TRBD2, 6 bases. CDR1 and CDR2 (germline): DFQATT, SNEGSKA (reference sequence). CDR3 size: 13 residues. The V end lost 6 bases, the J end lost 9 bases, and 18 bases lay between the germline ends.

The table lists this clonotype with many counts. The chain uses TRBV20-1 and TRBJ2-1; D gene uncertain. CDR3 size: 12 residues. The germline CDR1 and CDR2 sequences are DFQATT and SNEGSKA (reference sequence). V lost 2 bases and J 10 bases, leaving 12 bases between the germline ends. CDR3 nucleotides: TGCAGTGCTAGATCCTTTACGGGCGAGCAGTTCTTC. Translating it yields CSARSFTGEQFF.

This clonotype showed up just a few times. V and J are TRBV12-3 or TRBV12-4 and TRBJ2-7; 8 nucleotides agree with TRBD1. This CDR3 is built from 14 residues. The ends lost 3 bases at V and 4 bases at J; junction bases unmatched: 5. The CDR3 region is CASSFLQGVYEQYF. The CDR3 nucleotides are TGTGCCAGCAGTTTCTTACAGGGGGTTTACGAGCAGTACTTC.